The 8 T cell receptor beta chains in this list originate from one sample, sequenced in a study of T cell repertoires in ileal Crohn's disease. TCRdb's table, derived via immunoSEQ multiplex PCR, lists solely in-frame clones and lacks some. The sample shows over 11,000 clones, around four fifths of them seen only once. Sequenced: ileal tissue. These TCRs come from an adult with Crohn's disease.

The chain links TRBV6-5 to TRBJ2-1, with 8 bases aligning to TRBD1. With V trimmed by 6 bases and J by 2 bases, 6 bases remained unmatched. Germline V lookup: CDR1 MNHEY, CDR2 SVGAGI. The CDR3 runs to 15 residues. CDR3 residues: CASRPDRGPYNEQFF. As DNA, the CDR3 is TGTGCCAGCAGACCCGACAGGGGACCCTACAATGAGCAGTTCTTC.

This sequence joins TRBV7-9 and TRBJ2-7; perhaps TRBD1 as D (5 bases). Trimming shortened V by 5 bases and J by 6 bases, and 17 bases separated the two germline ends. The germline CDR1 and CDR2 sequences are SEHNR and FQNEAQ (reference sequence). The CDR3 runs to 14 residues. This CDR3 is CASSPRSVQGEQYF. The CDR3 DNA follows: TGTGCCAGCAGCCCCCGTAGTGTCCAGGGCGAGCAGTACTTC.

V gene TRBV7-2 combines with J gene TRBJ2-1; 14 nucleotides match TRBD2. The CDR3 contains 16 residues. Germline V CDR1 and CDR2: SGHTA, FQGNSA. Trimming cost V 5 bases and J 9 bases; bases outside gene matches: 9. The CDR3 sequence is CASSPTGLAGAGEQFF. In DNA, the CDR3 is TGTGCCAGCAGCCCAACGGGACTAGCGGGAGCGGGTGAGCAGTTCTTC.

The V call is TRBV5-3, the J call TRBJ1-3, with TRBD1 matching 7 bases. TRBV5-3 belongs to the ORF category, with a function that is uncertain. V shed 2 bases and J 0 bases; nucleotides not matched to a gene: 11. The CDR3 has 18 amino acids. The CDR3 coding sequence is TGTGCCAGAAGCTTTTACCCGGACAGGATCAACTCTGGAAACACCATATATTTT. Translating it yields CARSFYPDRINSGNTIYF.

The chain joins TRBV7-2 to TRBJ2-5; 12 nucleotides line up with TRBD2. Germline assignment: CDR1 SGHTA and CDR2 FQGNSA. The CDR3 runs 15 residues. V dropped 5 bases and J dropped 7; count of bases not matched to a gene: 8. The CDR3: CASSPLAGGLGTQYF. CDR3 bases: TGTGCCAGCAGCCCCCTAGCGGGGGGGCTCGGGACCCAGTACTTC.

The chain recombines TRBV19 with TRBJ2-7, with 8 bases aligning to TRBD2. This CDR3 is 15 amino acids long. Losses at the gene ends were 3 bases for V and 3 bases for J; bases not matched to a gene: 7. Germline V gene lookup returns CDR1 LNHDA and CDR2 SQIVND (reference sequence). The CDR3 DNA is TGTGCCAGTAGTATCCGGGGACTAGATGGCTACGAGCAGTACTTC. Its protein product is CASSIRGLDGYEQYF.

This chain joins TRBV10-1 and TRBJ1-3, with a tentative D call TRBD1 (6 bases). The V gene lost 10 bases and the J gene lost 2 bases, with 9 bases spanning the gap. This CDR3 spans 12 amino acids. Germline lookup yields CDR1 WNHNN and CDR2 SYGVQD (reference sequence). As DNA, the CDR3 is TGCGCCACCTACAGGGCTGGAAACACCATATATTTT. It codes for CATYRAGNTIYF.

This sequence joins TRBV6-4 and TRBJ2-6; D unclear. The CDR3 is 15 residues long. Trimming stripped 2 bases from V and 0 bases from J, with 5 bases between. The germline gives CDR1 MRHNA, CDR2 SNTAGT. CDR3 sequence: CASSDTSSGANVLTF. The DNA for the CDR3 is TGTGCCAGCAGTGACACCAGCTCTGGGGCCAACGTCCTGACTTTC.